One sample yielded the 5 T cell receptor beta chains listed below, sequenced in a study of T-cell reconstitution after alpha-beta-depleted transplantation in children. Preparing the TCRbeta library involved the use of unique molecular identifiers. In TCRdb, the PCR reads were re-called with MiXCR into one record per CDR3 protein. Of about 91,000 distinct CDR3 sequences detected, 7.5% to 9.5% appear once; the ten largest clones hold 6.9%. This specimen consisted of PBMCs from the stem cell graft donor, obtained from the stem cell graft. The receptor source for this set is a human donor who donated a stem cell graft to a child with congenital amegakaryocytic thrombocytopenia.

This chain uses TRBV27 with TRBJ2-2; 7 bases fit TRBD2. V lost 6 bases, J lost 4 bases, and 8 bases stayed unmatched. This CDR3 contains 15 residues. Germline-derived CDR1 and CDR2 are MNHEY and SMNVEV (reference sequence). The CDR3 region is CASSGNGGITGELFF. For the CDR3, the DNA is TGTGCCAGCAGCGGTAACGGGGGGATCACCGGGGAGCTGTTTTTT.

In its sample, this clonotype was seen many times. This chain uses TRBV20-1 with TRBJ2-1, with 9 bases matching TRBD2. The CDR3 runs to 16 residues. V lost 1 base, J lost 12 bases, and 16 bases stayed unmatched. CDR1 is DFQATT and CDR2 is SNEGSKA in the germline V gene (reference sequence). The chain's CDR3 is CSARAPLAGQEGGQFF. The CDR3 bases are TGCAGTGCTAGAGCTCCACTAGCGGGCCAAGAAGGGGGGCAGTTCTTC.

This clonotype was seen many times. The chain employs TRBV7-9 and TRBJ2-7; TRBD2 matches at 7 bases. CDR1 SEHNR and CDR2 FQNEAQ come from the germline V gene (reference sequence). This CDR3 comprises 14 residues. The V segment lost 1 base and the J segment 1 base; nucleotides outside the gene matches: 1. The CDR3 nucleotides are TGTGCCAGCAGCTTAGAGGGAGGGTCCTACGAGCAGTACTTC. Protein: CASSLEGGSYEQYF.

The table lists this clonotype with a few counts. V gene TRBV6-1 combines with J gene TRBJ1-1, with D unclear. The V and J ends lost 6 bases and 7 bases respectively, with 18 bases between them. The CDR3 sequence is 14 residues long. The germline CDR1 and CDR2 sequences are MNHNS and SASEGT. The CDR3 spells CASSPNRALSEAFF. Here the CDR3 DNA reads TGTGCCAGCAGCCCCAACCGAGCTCTAAGTGAAGCTTTCTTT.

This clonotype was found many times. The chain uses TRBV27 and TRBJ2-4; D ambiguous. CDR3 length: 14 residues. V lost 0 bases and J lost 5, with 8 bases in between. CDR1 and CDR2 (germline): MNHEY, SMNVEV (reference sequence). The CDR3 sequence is CASSLSLWENIQYF. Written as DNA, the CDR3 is TGTGCCAGCAGTTTATCCCTTTGGGAAAACATTCAGTACTTC.